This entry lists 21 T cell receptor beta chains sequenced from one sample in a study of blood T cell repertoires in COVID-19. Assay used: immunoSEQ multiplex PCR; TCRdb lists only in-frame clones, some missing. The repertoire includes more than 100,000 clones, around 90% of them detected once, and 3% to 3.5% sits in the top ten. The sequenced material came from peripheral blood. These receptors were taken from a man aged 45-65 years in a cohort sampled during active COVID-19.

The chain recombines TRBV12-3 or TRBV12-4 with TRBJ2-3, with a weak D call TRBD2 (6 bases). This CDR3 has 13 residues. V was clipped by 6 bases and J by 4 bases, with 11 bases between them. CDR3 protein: CASRPRESDTQYF. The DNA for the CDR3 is TGTGCCAGCAGACCCCGGGAGTCAGATACGCAGTATTTT.

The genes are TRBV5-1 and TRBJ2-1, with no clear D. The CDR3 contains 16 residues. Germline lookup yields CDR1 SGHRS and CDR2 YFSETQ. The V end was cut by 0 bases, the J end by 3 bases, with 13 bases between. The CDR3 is CASSLDAISFYNEQFF. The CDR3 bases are TGCGCCAGCAGCTTGGATGCGATTTCTTTCTACAATGAGCAGTTCTTC.

CDR3 protein: CATLDRDPNQPQHF. The CDR3 nucleotides are TGTGCCACCTTGGACAGGGACCCAAATCAGCCCCAGCATTTT. The genes are TRBV19 and TRBJ1-5, with TRBD1 matching over 8 bases. Germline assignment: CDR1 LNHDA and CDR2 SQIVND (reference sequence). This CDR3 contains 14 residues. After removal of 10 bases from V and 4 bases from J, the junction contained 9 bases not matched to a gene.

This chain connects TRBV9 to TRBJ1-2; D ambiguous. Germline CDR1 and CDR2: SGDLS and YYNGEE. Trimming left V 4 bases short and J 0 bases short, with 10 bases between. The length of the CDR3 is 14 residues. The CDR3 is CASSSWSSNYGYTF. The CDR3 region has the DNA TGTGCCAGCAGCTCATGGAGCTCTAACTATGGCTACACCTTC.

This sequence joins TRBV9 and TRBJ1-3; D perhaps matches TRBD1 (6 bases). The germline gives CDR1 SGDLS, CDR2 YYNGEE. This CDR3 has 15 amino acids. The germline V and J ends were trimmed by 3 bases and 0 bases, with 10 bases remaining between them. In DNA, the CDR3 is TGTGCCAGCAGCGCGACAGGTCTCTCTGGAAACACCATATATTTT. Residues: CASSATGLSGNTIYF.

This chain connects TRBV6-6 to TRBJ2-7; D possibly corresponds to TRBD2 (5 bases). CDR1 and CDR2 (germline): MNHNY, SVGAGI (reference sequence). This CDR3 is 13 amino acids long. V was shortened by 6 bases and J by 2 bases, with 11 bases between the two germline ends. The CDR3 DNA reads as TGTGCCAGCAGAGCCGGGATAACCTACGAGCAGTACGTC. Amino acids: CASRAGITYEQYV.

CDR3: CASTRSQGLKEAFF. The CDR3 DNA is TGTGCCAGCACTAGATCACAGGGGCTTAAGGAAGCTTTCTTT. The chain uses TRBV6-5 and TRBJ1-1; 7 bases align to TRBD1. V trimming: 7 bases; J trimming: 8 bases; junction bases outside the gene matches: 13. Per the germline V gene, CDR1 is MNHEY and CDR2 is SVGAGI. The CDR3 length is 14 residues.

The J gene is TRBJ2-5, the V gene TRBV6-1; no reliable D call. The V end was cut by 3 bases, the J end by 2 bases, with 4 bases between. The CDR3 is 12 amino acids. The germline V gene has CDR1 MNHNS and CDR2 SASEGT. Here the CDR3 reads CASSERQETQYF. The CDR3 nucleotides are TGTGCCAGCAGTGAGAGGCAAGAGACCCAGTACTTC.

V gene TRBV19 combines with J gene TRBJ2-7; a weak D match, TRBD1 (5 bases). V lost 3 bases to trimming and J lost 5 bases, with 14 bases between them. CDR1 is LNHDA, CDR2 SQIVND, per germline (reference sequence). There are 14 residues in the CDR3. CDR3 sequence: CASSISQGLDEQYF. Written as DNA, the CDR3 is TGTGCCAGTAGTATTAGTCAGGGATTAGACGAGCAGTACTTC. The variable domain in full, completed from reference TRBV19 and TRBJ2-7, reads DGGITQSPKYLFRKEGQNVTLSCEQNLNHDAMYWYRQDPGQGLRLIYYSQIVNDFQKGDIAEGYSVSREKKESFPLTVTSAQKNPTAFYLCASSISQGLDEQYFGPGTRLTVT.

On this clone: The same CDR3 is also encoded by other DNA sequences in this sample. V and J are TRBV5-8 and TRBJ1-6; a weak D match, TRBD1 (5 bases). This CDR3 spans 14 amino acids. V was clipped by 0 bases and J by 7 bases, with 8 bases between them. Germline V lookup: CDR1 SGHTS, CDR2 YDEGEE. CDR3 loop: CASSLGQGNSPLHF. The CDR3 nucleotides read TGTGCCAGCAGCTTGGGTCAGGGCAATTCACCCCTCCACTTT.

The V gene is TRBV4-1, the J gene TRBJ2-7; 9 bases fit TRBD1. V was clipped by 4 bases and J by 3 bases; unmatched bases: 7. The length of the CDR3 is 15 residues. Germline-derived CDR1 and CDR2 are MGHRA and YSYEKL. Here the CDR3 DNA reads TGCGCCAGCAGCCCCCGAGGACAGGGGAACTACGAGCAGTACTTC. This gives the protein CASSPRGQGNYEQYF.

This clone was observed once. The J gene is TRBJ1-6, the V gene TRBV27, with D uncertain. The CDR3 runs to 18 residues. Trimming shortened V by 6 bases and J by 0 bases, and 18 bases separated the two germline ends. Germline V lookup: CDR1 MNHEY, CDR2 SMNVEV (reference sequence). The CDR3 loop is CASSLKSSTRSYNSPLHF. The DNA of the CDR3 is TGTGCCAGCAGCCTAAAATCCTCTACCCGCTCCTATAATTCACCCCTCCACTTT.

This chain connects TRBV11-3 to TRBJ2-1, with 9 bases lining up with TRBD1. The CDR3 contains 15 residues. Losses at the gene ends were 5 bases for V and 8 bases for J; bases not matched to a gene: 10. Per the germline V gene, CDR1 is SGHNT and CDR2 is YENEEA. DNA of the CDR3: TGTGCCAGCAGCCCCGGGACAGGGTATTTCCATGAGCAGTTCTTC. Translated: CASSPGTGYFHEQFF.

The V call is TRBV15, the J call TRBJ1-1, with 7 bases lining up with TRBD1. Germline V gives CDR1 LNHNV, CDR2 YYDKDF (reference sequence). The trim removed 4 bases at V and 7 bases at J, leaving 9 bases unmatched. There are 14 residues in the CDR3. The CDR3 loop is CATSIPGTVNEAFF. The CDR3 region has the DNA TGTGCCACCAGCATCCCCGGGACAGTGAATGAAGCTTTCTTT.

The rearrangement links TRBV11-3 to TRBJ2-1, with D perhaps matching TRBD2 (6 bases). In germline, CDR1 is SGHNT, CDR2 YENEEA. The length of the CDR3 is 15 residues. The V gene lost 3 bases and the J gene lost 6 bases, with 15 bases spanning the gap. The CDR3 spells CASSFPGLGGNEQFF. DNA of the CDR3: TGTGCCAGCAGCTTCCCCGGGCTGGGGGGCAATGAGCAGTTCTTC.

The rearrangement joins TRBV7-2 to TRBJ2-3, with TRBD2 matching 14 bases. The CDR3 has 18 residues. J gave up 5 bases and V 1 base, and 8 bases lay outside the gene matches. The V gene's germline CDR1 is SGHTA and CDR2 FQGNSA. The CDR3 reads CASSLERTSGGRGDTQYF. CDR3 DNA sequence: TGTGCCAGCAGCTTAGAAAGGACTAGCGGGGGGAGGGGAGATACGCAGTATTTT.

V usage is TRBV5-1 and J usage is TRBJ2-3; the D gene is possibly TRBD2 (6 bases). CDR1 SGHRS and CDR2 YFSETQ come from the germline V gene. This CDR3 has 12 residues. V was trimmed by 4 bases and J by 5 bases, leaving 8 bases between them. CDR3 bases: TGCGCCAGCAGCGGAGGGAGAGATACGCAGTATTTT. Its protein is CASSGGRDTQYF.

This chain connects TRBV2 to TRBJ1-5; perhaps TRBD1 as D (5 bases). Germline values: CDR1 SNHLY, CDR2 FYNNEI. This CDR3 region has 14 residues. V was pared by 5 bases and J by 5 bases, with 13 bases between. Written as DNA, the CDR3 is TGTGCCAGCAGTCTGGGGGGTGGTGATCAGCCCCAGCATTTT. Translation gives CASSLGGGDQPQHF.

CDR3 region: CASSRTVQGEQFF. The CDR3 DNA sequence: TGTGCCAGCAGCCGGACAGTACAAGGTGAGCAGTTCTTC. V is TRBV7-8 and J is TRBJ2-1, with D possibly matching TRBD1 (6 bases). The CDR3 runs to 13 residues. Germline CDR1 reads SGHVS; CDR2 reads FQNEAQ. V was cut by 5 bases and J by 9 bases, with 14 bases left in between.

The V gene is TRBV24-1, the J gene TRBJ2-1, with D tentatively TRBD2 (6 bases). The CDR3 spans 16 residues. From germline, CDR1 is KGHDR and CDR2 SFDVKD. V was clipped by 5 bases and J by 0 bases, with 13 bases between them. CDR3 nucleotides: TGTGCCACCAGTGCCAATCCCGGGGGCTCCTACAATGAGCAGTTCTTC. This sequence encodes CATSANPGGSYNEQFF.

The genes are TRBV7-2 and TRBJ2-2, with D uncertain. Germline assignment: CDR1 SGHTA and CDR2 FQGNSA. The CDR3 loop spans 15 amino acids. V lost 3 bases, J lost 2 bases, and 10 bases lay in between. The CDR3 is CASSLRRFNTGELFF. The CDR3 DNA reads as TGTGCCAGCAGCTTGAGGCGGTTTAACACCGGGGAGCTGTTTTTT. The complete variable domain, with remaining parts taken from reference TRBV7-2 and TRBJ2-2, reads GAGVSQSPSNKVTEKGKDVELRCDPISGHTALYWYRQSLGQGLEFLIYFQGNSAPDKSGLPSDRFSAERTGGSVSTLTIQRTQQEDSAVYLCASSLRRFNTGELFFGEGSRLTVL.